Shown below are 10 T cell receptor beta chains from a single sample sequenced in a study of regulatory T cells in long-lasting Graves disease. Time point: newly diagnosed GD, antithyroid drugs for less than 3 months. After RNA was extracted from PBMCs, the TCR library was made from it. In building TCR beta libraries, iRepertoire HTBI primers were used together with Arm-PCR of CDR3 regions. TCRdb re-called the multiplex PCR reads through MiXCR, storing one row per CDR3 protein. The sample includes approximately 400,000 distinct CDR3 sequences, around 16% seen only once; the top ten take about 8.2%. The same specimen was also included in a second study, on T cells in Graves' hyperthyroidism and ophthalmopathy.

The specimen comprised peripheral blood mononuclear cells (PBMCs), sampled at new diagnosis, from a patient treated with antithyroid drugs. These receptors all come from a woman aged 40 to 50 with Graves disease.

This rearrangement joins TRBV4-3 to TRBJ2-7; the match to TRBD1 covers 10 bases. Unmatched junction bases numbered 4, after V lost 3 bases and J lost 5 bases. The CDR3 is 14 residues long. Germline V lookup: CDR1 LGHNA, CDR2 YSLEER. The CDR3 sequence is CASSQGTGDDEQYF. CDR3 DNA: TGCGCCAGCAGCCAGGGGACAGGGGATGACGAGCAGTACTTC.

This clonotype was counted ten times or more. The chain has TRBV19 and TRBJ2-2; 15 positions match TRBD2. After removal of 5 bases from V and 6 bases from J, the junction contained 4 bases not matched to a gene. The germline V gene encodes CDR1 LNHDA and CDR2 SQIVND (reference sequence). The CDR3 spans 16 residues. CDR3 sequence: CASSPRTSGGAGELFF. The CDR3 DNA follows: TGTGCCAGTAGTCCGCGGACTAGCGGGGGGGCCGGGGAGCTGTTTTTT.

The chain employs TRBV5-4 and TRBJ1-6; D unclear. Per germline, CDR1 SGHNT and CDR2 YYREEE (reference sequence). The CDR3 is made up of 13 amino acids. The V and J ends lost 2 bases and 8 bases respectively, with 8 bases between them. CDR3: CASSFRTDSPLHF. In nucleotides, the CDR3 is TGTGCCAGCAGCTTTCGTACCGATTCACCCCTCCACTTT.

The chain combines TRBV9 with TRBJ2-3; D is undetermined. The V and J ends lost 3 bases and 2 bases respectively, with 7 bases between them. Looked up from germline, CDR1 is SGDLS and CDR2 is YYNGEE. The CDR3 extends over 13 amino acids. The DNA for the CDR3 is TGTGCCAGCAGCGATAGGAACACAGATACGCAGTATTTT. This encodes CASSDRNTDTQYF.

The sample holds many counts of this clonotype. The gene calls are TRBV12-3 or TRBV12-4 and TRBJ1-1; possible D gene TRBD1, 6 bases. Trimming cost V 5 bases and J 0 bases, with 13 bases left between them. This CDR3 is built from 15 residues. In DNA, the CDR3 is TGTGCCAGCAGTACTCAAGACAGGCTGAACACTGAAGCTTTCTTT. Amino acid sequence: CASSTQDRLNTEAFF.

This clonotype was seen ten or more times. This chain joins TRBV3-1 and TRBJ2-7; D gene ambiguous. The CDR3 is made up of 13 amino acids. Looked up from germline, CDR1 is LGHDT and CDR2 is YNNKEL (reference sequence). The V gene lost 0 bases and the J gene lost 12 bases, with 15 bases spanning the gap. CDR3 coding DNA: TGTGCCAGCAGCCAAGAGGGGATCCCGTTACCGTACTTC. This encodes CASSQEGIPLPYF.

This clonotype was seen ten or more times. The chain uses TRBV2 and TRBJ2-7; 10 nucleotides match TRBD1. V lost 6 bases and J lost 3; bases outside the gene matches: 8. Germline CDR1 SNHLY, CDR2 FYNNEI. This CDR3 has 15 amino acids. This chain's CDR3 is CASRVRDRGGYEQYF. The CDR3 DNA is TGTGCCAGCAGGGTCCGGGACAGGGGAGGCTACGAGCAGTACTTC.

The sample holds many counts of this clonotype. The rearrangement uses TRBV11-2 and TRBJ2-3; perhaps D is TRBD1 or TRBD2 (5 bases each). The CDR3 has 15 residues. In germline, CDR1 is SGHAT, CDR2 FQNNGV. V was shortened by 5 bases and J by 1 base, with 13 bases between the two germline ends. CDR3 in amino acids: CASSQGPFGTDTQYF. In DNA, the CDR3 is TGTGCCAGCAGCCAGGGACCTTTTGGCACAGATACGCAGTATTTT.

The sample holds many counts of this clonotype. The rearrangement joins TRBV11-3 to TRBJ2-1, with 9 positions matching TRBD1. After removal of 3 bases from V and 2 bases from J, the junction contained 8 bases not matched to a gene. Germline lookup yields CDR1 SGHNT and CDR2 YENEEA. The CDR3 contains 17 residues. The CDR3 nucleotides read TGTGCCAGCAGCTTTCGGGGCGGACAGGGGACCTACAATGAGCAGTTCTTC. This sequence encodes CASSFRGGQGTYNEQFF.

This sequence joins TRBV11-2 and TRBJ2-5; D is unresolved. The V and J ends lost 4 bases and 5 bases respectively, with 8 bases between them. CDR3 length: 12 residues. Looked up from germline, CDR1 is SGHAT and CDR2 is FQNNGV. CDR3 bases: TGTGCCAGCAGCTCGATCCAGGAGACCCAGTACTTC. Its protein product is CASSSIQETQYF.